In this sample, the clone carrying this T cell receptor beta chain turned up a few times. Profiled with immunoSEQ multiplex PCR; TCRdb holds only in-frame clones, not every one. Of approximately 59,000 clones detected, 70% to 90% appear once; the ten largest clones hold about 5%. The data were obtained in a study of technical replicates of blood from four donors. This clonotype was sampled from a human donor in good health. Some clones in this sample may be carry-over from other donors' samples. Sequencing was carried out using PBMCs.

The CDR3 region is CSAGQPGNEQFF. CDR3 nucleotide sequence: TGCAGCGCCGGACAGCCGGGCAATGAGCAGTTCTTC. The gene calls are TRBV29-1 and TRBJ2-1; a weak D match, TRBD1 (6 bases). Germline V lookup: CDR1 SQVTM, CDR2 ANQGSEA. Trimming removed 7 bases from V and 6 bases from J, with 13 bases in between. This CDR3 contains 12 residues.